The clone carrying this T cell receptor beta chain has only a few counts. V lost 4 bases, J lost 5 bases, and 17 bases lay in between. Germline V gives CDR1 LGHDT, CDR2 YNNKEL (reference sequence). The CDR3 spans 15 residues. Barcoded TCR alpha and TCR beta cDNA libraries with UMIs came from 5'RACE using constant-segment primers. TCRdb re-called the 5' RACE reads with MiXCR, one entry per CDR3 protein. Of about 430,000 distinct CDR3 sequences listed, over 15% are singletons. The data derive from a study of T-cell memory formation after mild COVID-19. Study-level information: There were largely donor-specific TCR clusters.

The chain uses TRBV3-1 and TRBJ1-1, with unresolved D. The source of this sequence is a young man who had mild COVID-19 (a few samples of this study predate the infection). Cell type and time point are not known. The specimen sequenced was PBMCs or a T cell subset sorted from them (not recorded which). This CDR3 is CASSPARGARTEAFF. The CDR3 DNA reads TGTGCCAGCAGCCCCGCACGGGGAGCCCGAACTGAAGCTTTCTTT.